This T cell receptor (beta chain) is from a study of siplizumab effects on memory and regulatory T cells. Assays covered 85,000 to 100,000 TCR templates per sample. The data were produced by immunoSEQ multiplex PCR, yet TCRdb's version contains in-frame clones alone and is incomplete. Seen here are 50,000 to 55,000 clones, about 97% observed once, and the top ten hold around 0.6%. This clone was observed a single time. Its cognate antigen is unknown. The sample has other DNA sequences that encode this CDR3 too. Study findings and constraints: Tregs that proliferated in siplizumab cultures did not have their suppressive function confirmed. Naive T cells were seemingly more diverse than memory cells, and major contributions to the alloresponse seemed to be made by them.

The sequence came from a human donor in good health. Sequencing was carried out using naive CD4+ T cells sorted from blood.

CDR3 loop: CASSLRGSGTEAFF. The CDR3 DNA is TGTGCCAGCAGCCTCAGGGGTAGCGGCACTGAAGCTTTCTTT. The rearrangement joins TRBV7-3 to TRBJ1-1; D may be TRBD1 (6 bases). This CDR3 spans 14 amino acids. Trimming shortened V by 5 bases and J by 4 bases, and 14 bases separated the two germline ends. Germline V gives CDR1 SGHTA, CDR2 FQGTGA. The whole variable domain, filled in from reference TRBV7-3 and TRBJ1-1, reads GAGVSQTPSNKVTEKGKYVELRCDPISGHTALYWYRQSLGQGPEFLIYFQGTGAADDSGLPNDRFFAVRPEGSVSTLKIQRTERGDSAVYLCASSLRGSGTEAFFGQGTRLTVV.